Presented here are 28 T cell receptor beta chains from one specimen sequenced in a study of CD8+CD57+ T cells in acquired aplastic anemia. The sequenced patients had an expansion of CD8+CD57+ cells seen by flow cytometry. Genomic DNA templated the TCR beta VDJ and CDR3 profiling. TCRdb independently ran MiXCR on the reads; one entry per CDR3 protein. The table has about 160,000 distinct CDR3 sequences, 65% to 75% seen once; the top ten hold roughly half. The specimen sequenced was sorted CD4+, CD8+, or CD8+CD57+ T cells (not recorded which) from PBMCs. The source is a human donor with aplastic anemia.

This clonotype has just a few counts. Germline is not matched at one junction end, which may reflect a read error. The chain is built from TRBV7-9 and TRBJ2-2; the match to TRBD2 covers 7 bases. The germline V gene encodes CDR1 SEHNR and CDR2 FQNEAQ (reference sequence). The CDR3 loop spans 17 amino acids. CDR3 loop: CASSLVRGVRNTGELFF. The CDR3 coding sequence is TGTGCTAGCAGCTTAGTTCGGGGGGTCAGGAACACCGGGGAGCTGTTTTTT.

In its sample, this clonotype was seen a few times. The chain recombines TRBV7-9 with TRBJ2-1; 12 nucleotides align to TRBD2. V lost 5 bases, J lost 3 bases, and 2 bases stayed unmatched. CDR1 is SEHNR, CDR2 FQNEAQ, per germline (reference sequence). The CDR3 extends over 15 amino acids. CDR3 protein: CASSVLAGGYNEQFF. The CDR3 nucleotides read TGTGCCAGCAGCGTACTAGCGGGGGGCTACAATGAGCAGTTCTTC.

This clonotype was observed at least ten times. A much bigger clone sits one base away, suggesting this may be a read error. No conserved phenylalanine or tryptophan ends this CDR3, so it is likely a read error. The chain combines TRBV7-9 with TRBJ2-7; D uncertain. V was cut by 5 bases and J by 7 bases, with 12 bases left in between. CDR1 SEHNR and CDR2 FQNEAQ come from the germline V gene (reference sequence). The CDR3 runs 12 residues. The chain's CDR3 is CASSPPGGEQYL. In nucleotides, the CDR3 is TGTGCCAGCAGCCCCCCCGGTGGGGAGCAGTACCTC.

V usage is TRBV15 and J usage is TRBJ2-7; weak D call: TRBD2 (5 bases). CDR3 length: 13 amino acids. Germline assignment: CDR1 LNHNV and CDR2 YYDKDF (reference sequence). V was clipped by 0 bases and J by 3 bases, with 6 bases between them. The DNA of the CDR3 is TGTGCCACCAGCAGAGACGGGAACTACGAGCAGTACTTC. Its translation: CATSRDGNYEQYF.

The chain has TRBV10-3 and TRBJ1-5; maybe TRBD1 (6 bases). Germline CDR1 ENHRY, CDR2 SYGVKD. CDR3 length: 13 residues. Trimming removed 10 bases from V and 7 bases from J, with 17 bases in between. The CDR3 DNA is TGTGCCAGCAGATCGGGACATGGACAGCCCCAGCATTTT. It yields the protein CASRSGHGQPQHF.

CDR3 nucleotide sequence: TGTGCCAGCAGCTACGGGGGCCGGGAGACCCAGTACTTC. Its translation: CASSYGGRETQYF. The gene calls are TRBV7-2 and TRBJ2-5; either TRBD1 or TRBD2 may supply D (6 bases each). Looked up from germline, CDR1 is SGHTA and CDR2 is FQGNSA. This CDR3 spans 13 amino acids. The germline V and J ends were trimmed by 4 bases and 5 bases, with 11 bases remaining between them.

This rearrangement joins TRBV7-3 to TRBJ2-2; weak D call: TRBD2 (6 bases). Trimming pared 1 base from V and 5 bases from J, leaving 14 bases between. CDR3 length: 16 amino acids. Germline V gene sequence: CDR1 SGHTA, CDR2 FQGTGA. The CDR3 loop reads CASSLSPQAGTGELFF. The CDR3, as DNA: TGTGCCAGCAGCTTAAGCCCGCAGGCGGGGACCGGGGAGCTGTTTTTT. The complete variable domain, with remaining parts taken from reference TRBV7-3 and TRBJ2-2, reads GAGVSQTPSNKVTEKGKYVELRCDPISGHTALYWYRQSLGQGPEFLIYFQGTGAADDSGLPNDRFFAVRPEGSVSTLKIQRTERGDSAVYLCASSLSPQAGTGELFFGEGSRLTVL.

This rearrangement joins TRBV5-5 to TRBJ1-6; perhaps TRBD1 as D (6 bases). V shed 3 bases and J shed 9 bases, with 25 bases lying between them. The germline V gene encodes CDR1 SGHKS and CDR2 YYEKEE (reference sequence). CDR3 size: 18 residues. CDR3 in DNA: TGTGCCAGCAGCTGGGGGGCCTTTTCAGGACAGTTCACTTCACCCCTCCACTTT. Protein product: CASSWGAFSGQFTSPLHF.

The DNA of the CDR3 is TGTGCCAGCAGCCCTAGACTAGCGGGCTTCCAAGAGACCCAGTACTTC. This encodes CASSPRLAGFQETQYF. The chain has TRBV11-2 and TRBJ2-5, with 10 bases matching TRBD2. The CDR3 contains 16 residues. The V and J ends lost 5 bases and 1 base, in that order; junction bases with no gene match: 7. Germline lookup yields CDR1 SGHAT and CDR2 FQNNGV.

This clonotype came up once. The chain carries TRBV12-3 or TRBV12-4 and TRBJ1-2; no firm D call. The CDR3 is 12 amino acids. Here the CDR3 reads CASGLSNYGYTF. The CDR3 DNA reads TGTGCTAGTGGGTTGTCAAACTATGGCTACACCTTC.

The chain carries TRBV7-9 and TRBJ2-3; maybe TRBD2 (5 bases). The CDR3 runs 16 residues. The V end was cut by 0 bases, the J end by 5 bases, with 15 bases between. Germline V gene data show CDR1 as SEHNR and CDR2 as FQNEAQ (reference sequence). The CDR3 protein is CASSLARAMNLDTQYF. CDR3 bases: TGTGCCAGCAGCTTAGCGAGGGCGATGAATCTAGATACGCAGTATTTT.

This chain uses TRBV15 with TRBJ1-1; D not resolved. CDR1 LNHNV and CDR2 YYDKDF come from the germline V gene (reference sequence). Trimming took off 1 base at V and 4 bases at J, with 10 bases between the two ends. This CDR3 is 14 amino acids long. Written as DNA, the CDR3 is TGTGCCACCAGCAGAGTGGATGGGAGCACTGAAGCTTTCTTT. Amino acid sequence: CATSRVDGSTEAFF.

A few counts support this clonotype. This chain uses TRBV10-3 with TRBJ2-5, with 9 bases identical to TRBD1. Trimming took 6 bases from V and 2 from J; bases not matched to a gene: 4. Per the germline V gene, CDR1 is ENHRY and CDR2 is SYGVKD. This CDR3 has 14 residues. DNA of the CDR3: TGTGCCATCAGCTCGACAGGGGGGCAAGAGACCCAGTACTTC. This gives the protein CAISSTGGQETQYF.

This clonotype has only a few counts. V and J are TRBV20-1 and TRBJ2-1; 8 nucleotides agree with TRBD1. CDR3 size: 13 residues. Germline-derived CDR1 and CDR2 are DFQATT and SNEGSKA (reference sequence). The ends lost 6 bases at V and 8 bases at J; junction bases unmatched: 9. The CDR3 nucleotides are TGCAGTGCCCCCGGACAGGGTTGGGATGAGCAGTTCTTC. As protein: CSAPGQGWDEQFF.

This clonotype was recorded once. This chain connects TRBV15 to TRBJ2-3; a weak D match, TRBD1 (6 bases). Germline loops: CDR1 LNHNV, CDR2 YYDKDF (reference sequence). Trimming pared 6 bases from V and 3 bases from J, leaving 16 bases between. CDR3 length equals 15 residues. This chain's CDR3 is CATRPTGIWTDTQYF. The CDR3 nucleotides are TGTGCCACCAGACCCACAGGGATCTGGACAGATACGCAGTATTTT.

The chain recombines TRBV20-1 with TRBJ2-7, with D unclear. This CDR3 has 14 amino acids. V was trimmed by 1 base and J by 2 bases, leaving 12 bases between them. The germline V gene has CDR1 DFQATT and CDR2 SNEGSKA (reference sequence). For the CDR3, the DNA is TGCAGTGCTAGAGTGGGCGGCGCGGCCTACGAGCAGTACTTC. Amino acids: CSARVGGAAYEQYF.

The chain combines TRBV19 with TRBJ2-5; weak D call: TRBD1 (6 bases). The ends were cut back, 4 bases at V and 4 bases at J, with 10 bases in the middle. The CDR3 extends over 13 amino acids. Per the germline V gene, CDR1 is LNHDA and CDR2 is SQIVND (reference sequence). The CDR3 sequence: CASSTGEGETQYF. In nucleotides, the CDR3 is TGTGCCAGTAGTACAGGGGAAGGAGAGACCCAGTACTTC.

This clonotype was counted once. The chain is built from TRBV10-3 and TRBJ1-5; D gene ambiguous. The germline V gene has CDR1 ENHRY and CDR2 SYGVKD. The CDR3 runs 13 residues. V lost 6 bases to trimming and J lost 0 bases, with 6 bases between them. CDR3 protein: CAIRLNSNQPQHF. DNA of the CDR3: TGTGCCATCAGACTGAATAGCAATCAGCCCCAGCATTTT.

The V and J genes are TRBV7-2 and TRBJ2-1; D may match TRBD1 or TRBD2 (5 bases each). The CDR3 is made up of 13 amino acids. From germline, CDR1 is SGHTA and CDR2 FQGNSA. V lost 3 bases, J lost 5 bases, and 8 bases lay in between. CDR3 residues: CASSFQGDNEQFF. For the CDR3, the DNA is TGTGCCAGCAGCTTCCAGGGAGACAATGAGCAGTTCTTC.

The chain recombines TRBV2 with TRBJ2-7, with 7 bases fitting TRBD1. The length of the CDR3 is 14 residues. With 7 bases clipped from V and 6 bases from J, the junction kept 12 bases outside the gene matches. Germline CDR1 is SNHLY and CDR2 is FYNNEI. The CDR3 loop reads CASTVYGTVGEQYF. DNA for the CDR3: TGTGCCAGCACAGTTTACGGGACAGTGGGCGAGCAGTACTTC.

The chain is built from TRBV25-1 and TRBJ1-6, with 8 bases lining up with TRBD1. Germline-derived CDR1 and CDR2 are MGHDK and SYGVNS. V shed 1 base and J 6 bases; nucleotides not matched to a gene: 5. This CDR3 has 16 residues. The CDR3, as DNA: TGTGCCAGCAGTGAATCCAGACAGGGGAGTAATTCACCCCTCCACTTT. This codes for CASSESRQGSNSPLHF.

The CDR3 protein is CASTPTDSGNTIYF. The CDR3 coding sequence is TGTGCCAGCACTCCGACAGATTCTGGAAACACCATATATTTT. V gene TRBV2 combines with J gene TRBJ1-3; maybe TRBD1 (5 bases). From germline, CDR1 is SNHLY and CDR2 FYNNEI. Trimming pared 7 bases from V and 1 base from J, leaving 11 bases between. The CDR3 contains 14 residues.

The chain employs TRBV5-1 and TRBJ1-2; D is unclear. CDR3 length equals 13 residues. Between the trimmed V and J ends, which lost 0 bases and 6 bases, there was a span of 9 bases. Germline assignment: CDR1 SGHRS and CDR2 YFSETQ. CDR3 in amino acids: CASSLVQADGYTF. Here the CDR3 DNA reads TGCGCCAGCAGCTTGGTGCAGGCGGATGGCTACACCTTC.

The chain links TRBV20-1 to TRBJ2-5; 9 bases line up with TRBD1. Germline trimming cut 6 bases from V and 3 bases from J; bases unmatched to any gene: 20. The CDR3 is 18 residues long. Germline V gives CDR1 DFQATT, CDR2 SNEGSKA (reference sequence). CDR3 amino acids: CSAIVPGQGQGGKETQYF. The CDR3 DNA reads TGCAGTGCCATCGTCCCGGGACAGGGACAGGGAGGGAAAGAGACCCAGTACTTC.

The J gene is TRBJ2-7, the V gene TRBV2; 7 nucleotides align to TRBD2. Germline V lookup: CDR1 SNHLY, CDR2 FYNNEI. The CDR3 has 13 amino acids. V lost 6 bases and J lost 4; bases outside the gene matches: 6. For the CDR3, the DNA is TGTGCCAGCAGAGGTCTAGCGGTATACGAGCAGTACTTC. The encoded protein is CASRGLAVYEQYF.

The CDR3 nucleotides are TGTGCCAGCAGTTTAGGGATGTACAATGAGCAGTTCTTC. It specifies CASSLGMYNEQFF. The chain employs TRBV12-3 or TRBV12-4 and TRBJ2-1; D is ambiguous. This CDR3 has 13 amino acids. Trimming stripped 1 base from V and 4 bases from J, with 5 bases between.

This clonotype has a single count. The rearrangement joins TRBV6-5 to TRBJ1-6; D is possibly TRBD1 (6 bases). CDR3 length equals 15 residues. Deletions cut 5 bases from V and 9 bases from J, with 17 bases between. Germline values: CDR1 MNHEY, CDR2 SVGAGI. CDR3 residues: CASSEARQGLSPLHF. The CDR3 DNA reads TGTGCCAGCAGTGAAGCGCGGCAGGGGCTTTCACCCCTCCACTTT.

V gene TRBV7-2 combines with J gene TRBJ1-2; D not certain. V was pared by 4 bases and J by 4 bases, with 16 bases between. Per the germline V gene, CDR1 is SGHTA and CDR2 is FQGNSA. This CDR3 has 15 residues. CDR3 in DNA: TGTGCCAGCAGCTCTCGCCGGGGTGAGGGCTATGGCTACACCTTC. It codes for CASSSRRGEGYGYTF.